A selection of T cell receptor beta chains follows, all from one sample in a study of CD8 T cells in Susac syndrome. Using its own MiXCR run on the immunoSEQ multiplex PCR reads, TCRdb lists one record per CDR3 protein. The repertoire holds tens of thousands of distinct CDR3 sequences, with roughly 94% as singletons. The specimen sequenced was CD4+ T cells from PBMCs. These receptors were collected from a human donor with Susac syndrome. CDR3s include the opening cysteine and the closing phenylalanine or tryptophan. D genes are given only for firm matches. Clone size is not always given. Where it is, it says once, few, many or a class for expanded clones.

v_call	j_call	d_call	clone_size	cdr3_nt	cdr3_aa
TRBV7-3	TRBJ2-2	TRBD1	NA	TGTGCCAGCAGCTCTCTTCCGGGACAGAGCACCGGGGAGCTGTTTTTT	CASSSLPGQSTGELFF
TRBV4-3	TRBJ2-7	NA	NA	TGCGCCAGCAGCCCTGACAGATTGTGGGAGCAGTACTTC	CASSPDRLWEQYF
TRBV19	TRBJ1-3	NA	NA	TGTGCCTCGGCGGTGGGGTTCTCTGGAAACACCATATATTTT	CASAVGFSGNTIYF
TRBV12-3/TRBV12-4	TRBJ2-7	TRBD2	NA	TGTGCCAGCAGTTTGACTAGCGGGTCCCATGGGCAGTACTTC	CASSLTSGSHGQYF
TRBV6-5	TRBJ2-5	TRBD2	NA	TGTGCCAGCAGTCCAGCGGGACCGATCCAAGAGACCCAGTACTTC	CASSPAGPIQETQYF
TRBV12-3/TRBV12-4	TRBJ2-7	NA	NA	TGTGCCAGCAGTTTTACATCCCGACAGCCTACCTACGAGCAGTACTTC	CASSFTSRQPTYEQYF
TRBV11-2	TRBJ2-6	NA	NA	TGTGCCAGCAGCGCCCTATCTGGGGCCAACGTCCTGACTTTC	CASSALSGANVLTF
TRBV9	TRBJ2-1	TRBD2	NA	TGTGCCAGCAGCCCCGGACTAGCGAGAGACAATGAGCAGTTCTTC	CASSPGLARDNEQFF
TRBV30	TRBJ2-4	NA	NA	TGTGCCTGGAGTGTACTCCGCAGGGGAAACATTCAGTACTTC	CAWSVLRRGNIQYF
TRBV30	TRBJ2-1	NA	NA	TGTGCCCAATCTTACTGGACTACCAATGAGCAGTTCTTC	CAQSYWTTNEQFF
TRBV4-3	TRBJ2-7	NA	NA	TGCGCCAGCAGCCAAGACCGGGGCTCCTACGAGCAGTACTTC	CASSQDRGSYEQYF
TRBV18	TRBJ2-6	NA	once	TGTGCCAGCTCACAGGGGGGGGAGAAGACCAACGTCCTGACTTTC	CASSQGGEKTNVLTF
TRBV4-1	TRBJ1-2	NA	NA	TGCGCCAGCAGCCAAGATCTGGACTCTTCGAGGTATGGCTACACCTTC	CASSQDLDSSRYGYTF
TRBV12-3/TRBV12-4	TRBJ2-1	TRBD2	NA	TGTGCCAGCAGCCCACTAGCGGAAGGGGGTAATGAGCAGTTCTTC	CASSPLAEGGNEQFF
TRBV1	TRBJ2-5	NA	NA	TGCACCAGCAGCCAAGATATCGCGAAGACCCAGTACTTC	CTSSQDIAKTQYF
TRBV7-8	TRBJ1-1	NA	NA	TGTGCCAGCAGATTCCCGGGCTCGAACACTGAAGCTTTCTTT	CASRFPGSNTEAFF
TRBV14	TRBJ2-1	TRBD1	NA	TGTGCCAGCAGCCCAAGGAGGGACAGGGGCAATGAGCAGTTCTTC	CASSPRRDRGNEQFF
TRBV7-7	TRBJ2-5	NA	NA	TGTGCTAGCAGCTTAGAAGAGTCAGGGACCCAGTACTTC	CASSLEESGTQYF
TRBV29-1	TRBJ1-2	NA	NA	TGCAGCGTTGACCCCCGGGGCTACACCTTC	CSVDPRGYTF
TRBV20-1	TRBJ1-1	NA	NA	TGCAGTGCTAGTATGGGGAAAGGCGCTTTCTTT	CSASMGKGAFF
TRBV2	TRBJ1-1	NA	NA	TGTGCCAGCAGTGAACCTGACAGTTACACTGAAGCTTTCTTT	CASSEPDSYTEAFF
TRBV3-1	TRBJ1-6	NA	NA	TGTGCCAGCAGCGATTCCGACAGTCTTTCACCCCTCCACTTT	CASSDSDSLSPLHF
TRBV12-3/TRBV12-4	TRBJ1-2	NA	NA	TGTGCCAGCAGTTTTAGGAGTATTCTCGATGGCTACACCTTC	CASSFRSILDGYTF
TRBV30	TRBJ2-1	TRBD2	NA	TGTGCCTGGACTAGCGGGGGCTCCTACAATGAGCAGTTCTTC	CAWTSGGSYNEQFF
TRBV27	TRBJ1-2	NA	once	TGTGCCAGCAGTTTGGAGGGGTTCTATGGCTACACCTTC	CASSLEGFYGYTF
TRBV28	TRBJ2-5	TRBD2	NA	TGTGCCAGCAGAGCTAGCGGGGGGATACAAGAGACCCAGTACTTC	CASRASGGIQETQYF
TRBV20-1	TRBJ2-1	NA	NA	TGCAGTGCTTATTTCAGGGGGAGGGGATACAATGAGCAGTTCTTC	CSAYFRGRGYNEQFF
TRBV5-6	TRBJ2-3	NA	NA	TGTGCCAGCAGCTCTGCAGGGGTAGATACGCAGTATTTT	CASSSAGVDTQYF
TRBV11-2	TRBJ2-1	NA	NA	TGTGCCAGCAGCTCCGGAGGGGTCGGGGAGCAGTTCTTC	CASSSGGVGEQFF
TRBV5-4	TRBJ2-5	TRBD2	NA	TGTGCCAGCGCCTTAGCGGGGGGGCTTGGAGAGACCCAGTACTTC	CASALAGGLGETQYF
TRBV2	TRBJ1-5	NA	NA	TGTGCCAGCCTATCGGGCCAGAGGAGGGAGCGCAATCAGCCCCAGCATTTT	CASLSGQRRERNQPQHF
TRBV7-2	TRBJ2-3	TRBD2	NA	TGTGCCAGCAGCTTAGGCTTGGCGGGGGGCGCAGATACGCAGTATTTT	CASSLGLAGGADTQYF
TRBV6-2/TRBV6-3	TRBJ1-2	NA	NA	TGTGCCAGCACCTACCCTCGCGGACTAGTCTATGGCTACACCTTC	CASTYPRGLVYGYTF
TRBV12-3/TRBV12-4	TRBJ2-7	NA	NA	TGTGCCAGCAGTGTCACGCGGGAGCAGTACTTC	CASSVTREQYF
TRBV11-2	TRBJ2-3	TRBD2	NA	TGTGCCAGCAGCCTTGGGACTAGCGGGCGCACAGATACGCAGTATTTT	CASSLGTSGRTDTQYF
TRBV19	TRBJ2-5	NA	NA	TGTGCCAGTCCCGAAGAGGGGGGGCCTAAACCGTACCAAGAGACCCAGTACTTC	CASPEEGGPKPYQETQYF
TRBV25-1	TRBJ1-3	NA	NA	TGTGCCAGCAGTGACCCCACAGGGTTTGGAAACACCATATATTTT	CASSDPTGFGNTIYF
TRBV30	TRBJ1-5	TRBD1	NA	TGTGCCTGGGGGACAGGGCCAGCCCAGCATTTT	CAWGTGPAQHF
TRBV7-2	TRBJ2-7	TRBD1	NA	TGTGCCAGCAGCTCAATGGGACAGGGGGCGGAAGAGCAGTACTTC	CASSSMGQGAEEQYF
TRBV27	TRBJ2-2	NA	NA	TGTGCCAGCAGCCAAAACGGCCGACTAGAAGCGGGGGAGCTGTTTTTT	CASSQNGRLEAGELFF
TRBV5-4	TRBJ2-1	TRBD2	NA	TGTGCCAGCAGTCCTAGCGGGGACAATGAGCAGTTCTTC	CASSPSGDNEQFF
TRBV6-2/TRBV6-3	TRBJ2-1	NA	NA	TGTGCCAGCAGGACCGTGGGAACGGGGGAGCAGTTCTTC	CASRTVGTGEQFF
TRBV30	TRBJ1-2	NA	NA	TGTGCCTGCGGCAGGGGTACGGATGGCTACACCTTC	CACGRGTDGYTF
TRBV4-2	TRBJ2-7	NA	once	TGTGCCAGCAGCCAAGATGTCCAGGACGGAACCTACGAGCAGTACTTC	CASSQDVQDGTYEQYF
TRBV9	TRBJ1-2	NA	NA	TGTGCCAGCAGCGTAGTGGACGGCGAGGGCTACACCTTC	CASSVVDGEGYTF
TRBV16	TRBJ1-5	NA	NA	TGTGCCAGCAGCCTATCATGGGGCCTAAATCAGCCCCAGCATTTT	CASSLSWGLNQPQHF
TRBV18	TRBJ1-2	NA	NA	TGTGCCAGCTCACCACTAGACAGCCGCGGCTACACCTTC	CASSPLDSRGYTF
TRBV12-3/TRBV12-4	TRBJ1-2	NA	NA	TGTGCCAGCAGACGCATCACCTTAATTGATGGCTACACCTTC	CASRRITLIDGYTF
TRBV9	TRBJ2-1	TRBD1	once	TGTGCCAGCAGTCCCAGGGGGCGGAGTGAGCAGTTCTTC	CASSPRGRSEQFF
TRBV5-1	TRBJ2-5	TRBD1	NA	TGCGCCAGCAGCTTTCGACAGGGAAATAAAGAGACCCAGTACTTC	CASSFRQGNKETQYF
TRBV9	TRBJ1-2	TRBD1	NA	TGTGCCAGCAGCGTAGCTCTAGGGACAGCCTATGGCTACACCTTC	CASSVALGTAYGYTF